The 17 T cell receptor beta chains reported below all come from one sample, sequenced in a study of blood T cell repertoires in COVID-19. Repertoires were generated with immunoSEQ multiplex PCR, while TCRdb's copy carries only in-frame clones and drops some. The sample records a few hundred thousand clones, around 84% being singletons. The sequenced material came from PBMCs or T cells enriched from blood (not recorded which). The receptors originated from a man aged 35-49 years who had recovered from COVID-19.

V gene TRBV10-1 combines with J gene TRBJ2-3; 7 bases line up with TRBD2. The junction had 4 bases not matched to a gene; V was cut back by 4 bases and J by 0 bases. Germline V gene sequence: CDR1 WNHNN, CDR2 SYGVQD (reference sequence). CDR3 length equals 15 residues. The CDR3 protein is CASSGREASTDTQYF. The CDR3 coding sequence is TGCGCCAGCAGTGGCCGGGAGGCCAGCACAGATACGCAGTATTTT.

This clone was seen once. The chain uses TRBV11-2 and TRBJ1-1; no clear D. Germline V gene data show CDR1 as SGHAT and CDR2 as FQNNGV. Trimming stripped 0 bases from V and 5 bases from J, with 10 bases between. The CDR3 length is 14 residues. This CDR3 is CASSLDQSRTEAFF. Here the CDR3 DNA reads TGTGCCAGCAGCTTAGATCAATCCAGGACTGAAGCTTTCTTT. The whole variable domain, remainder taken from reference TRBV11-2 and TRBJ1-1, is EAGVAQSPRYKIIEKRQSVAFWCNPISGHATLYWYQQILGQGPKLLIQFQNNGVVDDSQLPKDRFSAERLKGVDSTLKIQPAKLEDSAVYLCASSLDQSRTEAFFGQGTRLTVV.

The genes are TRBV3-1 (or the pseudogene TRBV3-2) and TRBJ1-1; D is unresolved. The CDR3 runs 13 residues. The germline V gene has CDR1 LGHDT and CDR2 YNNKEL (reference sequence). Trimming shortened V by 4 bases and J by 0 bases, and 6 bases separated the two germline ends. The CDR3 nucleotides read TGTGCCAGCAGCCTCCGAGTGAACACTGAAGCTTTCTTT. It encodes CASSLRVNTEAFF.

The gene calls are TRBV7-9 and TRBJ1-1; D is uncertain. The germline V gene encodes CDR1 SEHNR and CDR2 FQNEAQ (reference sequence). The V end lost 7 bases, the J end lost 0 bases, and 12 bases lay between the germline ends. The CDR3 runs to 14 residues. The CDR3 protein is CASIAHEVNTEAFF. The CDR3 nucleotides read TGTGCCAGCATAGCCCATGAGGTGAACACTGAAGCTTTCTTT.

This clone was observed once. The chain uses TRBV19 and TRBJ1-3; 8 nucleotides agree with TRBD1. V shed 8 bases and J 0 bases; nucleotides not matched to a gene: 3. CDR3 size: 14 residues. Germline loops: CDR1 LNHDA, CDR2 SQIVND (reference sequence). CDR3 in amino acids: CASHRGISGNTIYF. The CDR3 DNA sequence: TGTGCCAGTCACAGGGGGATCTCTGGAAACACCATATATTTT.

This chain connects TRBV7-3 to TRBJ2-5; D perhaps matches TRBD2 (5 bases). This CDR3 contains 15 residues. The V and J ends lost 2 bases and 5 bases respectively, with 15 bases between them. Per germline, CDR1 SGHTA and CDR2 FQGTGA. CDR3 protein: CASSLFIGVVETQYF. CDR3 in DNA: TGTGCCAGCAGCTTATTCATCGGGGTGGTCGAGACCCAGTACTTC.

The chain uses TRBV27 and TRBJ1-6, with a possible D match to TRBD1 (6 bases). Germline V gene lookup returns CDR1 MNHEY and CDR2 SMNVEV (reference sequence). The CDR3 runs to 15 residues. V lost 3 bases and J lost 7, with 13 bases in between. The CDR3 nucleotides read TGTGCCAGCAGTTTCGGGGGGACAACCAATTCACCCCTCCACTTT. It is translated as CASSFGGTTNSPLHF.

The rearrangement links TRBV18 to TRBJ1-2; TRBD1 aligns across 7 bases. CDR1 is KGHSH, CDR2 LQKENI, per germline. Unmatched junction bases numbered 1, after V lost 1 base and J lost 2 bases. This CDR3 is built from 14 residues. The CDR3 here is CASSPQGANYGYTF. CDR3 coding DNA: TGTGCCAGCTCACCACAGGGGGCGAACTATGGCTACACCTTC. Filled out from reference TRBV18 and TRBJ1-2, the complete variable domain reads NAGVMQNPRHLVRRRGQEARLRCSPMKGHSHVYWYRQLPEEGLKFMVYLQKENIIDESGMPKERFSAEFPKEGPSILRIQQVVRGDSAAYFCASSPQGANYGYTFGSGTRLTVV.

The J gene is TRBJ1-2, the V gene TRBV28, with a weak D call TRBD1 (5 bases). V dropped 6 bases and J dropped 3 bases, with 23 bases sitting between them. The CDR3 has 17 amino acids. CDR1 is MDHEN, CDR2 SYDVKM, per germline. CDR3 region: CASSSQGPDSYYYGYTF. The CDR3 DNA follows: TGTGCCAGCAGCAGTCAAGGACCCGACAGCTACTACTATGGCTACACCTTC.

The chain combines TRBV24-1 with TRBJ2-1; 7 bases map to TRBD2. J was trimmed by 6 bases and V by 4 bases; bases with no gene match: 8. This CDR3 comprises 15 residues. The germline V gene has CDR1 KGHDR and CDR2 SFDVKD. CDR3 sequence reads: CATSDPGLLSNEQFF. CDR3 sequence (DNA): TGTGCCACCAGTGACCCGGGACTACTAAGCAATGAGCAGTTCTTC.

The chain combines TRBV19 with TRBJ1-1; no clear D. Germline values: CDR1 LNHDA, CDR2 SQIVND (reference sequence). Trimming cost V 3 bases and J 3 bases, with 11 bases left between them. The CDR3 is 14 residues long. The CDR3 region has the DNA TGTGCCAGTAGTATGGCAGGATGGGACACTGAAGCTTTCTTT. Protein product: CASSMAGWDTEAFF.

The chain has TRBV11-2 and TRBJ2-1; 7 bases are shared with TRBD2. Trimming at V came to 5 bases and at J to 3 bases, leaving 10 bases not matched to a gene. Looked up from germline, CDR1 is SGHAT and CDR2 is FQNNGV. The CDR3 runs to 16 residues. CDR3 sequence reads: CASSSVQLADYNEQFF. The CDR3 DNA reads TGTGCCAGCAGCAGTGTTCAGCTAGCGGACTACAATGAGCAGTTCTTC.

This chain links TRBV27 with TRBJ1-5; D is unclear. This CDR3 comprises 15 residues. V shed 6 bases and J shed 2 bases, with 14 bases lying between them. In germline, CDR1 is MNHEY, CDR2 SMNVEV (reference sequence). The CDR3 spells CASSPRPPGNQPQHF. The CDR3 DNA is TGTGCCAGCAGCCCGCGCCCCCCGGGCAATCAGCCCCAGCATTTT.

CDR3 bases: TGTGCCAGCAGCCCCAGCGAAGGACTGGTAACCTACGAGCAGTACTTC. Translating gives CASSPSEGLVTYEQYF. The chain carries TRBV7-8 and TRBJ2-7; the D gene is possibly TRBD2 (5 bases). Germline values: CDR1 SGHVS, CDR2 FQNEAQ. Trimming stripped 5 bases from V and 2 bases from J, with 19 bases between. This CDR3 has 16 residues. The full variable domain, rest sourced from reference TRBV7-8 and TRBJ2-7, is GAGVSQSPRYKVAKRGQDVALRCDPISGHVSLFWYQQALGQGPEFLTYFQNEAQLDKSGLPSDRFFAERPEGSVSTLKIQRTQQEDSAVYLCASSPSEGLVTYEQYFGPGTRLTVT.

This clone was counted a single time. V and J are TRBV29-1 and TRBJ1-1; the D is unclear. CDR3 length: 14 amino acids. CDR1 is SQVTM and CDR2 is ANQGSEA in the germline V gene. The V and J ends lost 4 bases and 4 bases respectively, with 16 bases between them. For the CDR3, the DNA is TGCAGCGTTGTGTTCAATAGCATGAGCACTGAAGCTTTCTTT. This translates into CSVVFNSMSTEAFF.

The J gene is TRBJ1-6, the V gene TRBV27; 10 positions agree with TRBD1. CDR1 is MNHEY and CDR2 is SMNVEV in the germline V gene (reference sequence). V lost 3 bases to trimming and J lost 1 base; unmatched junction nucleotides: 6. CDR3 length: 18 residues. The CDR3 coding sequence is TGTGCCAGCAGTTTTGGACAGGGGGGGATGTCCTATAATTCACCCCTCCACTTT. Protein product: CASSFGQGGMSYNSPLHF.

This CDR3 reads CASSPPGGADTQYF. CDR3 nucleotides: TGTGCCAGCTCACCACCCGGGGGGGCAGATACGCAGTATTTT. The chain combines TRBV18 with TRBJ2-3; 8 bases match TRBD2. The CDR3 contains 14 residues. Trimming cost V 0 bases and J 4 bases; bases outside gene matches: 0. From germline, CDR1 is KGHSH and CDR2 LQKENI.